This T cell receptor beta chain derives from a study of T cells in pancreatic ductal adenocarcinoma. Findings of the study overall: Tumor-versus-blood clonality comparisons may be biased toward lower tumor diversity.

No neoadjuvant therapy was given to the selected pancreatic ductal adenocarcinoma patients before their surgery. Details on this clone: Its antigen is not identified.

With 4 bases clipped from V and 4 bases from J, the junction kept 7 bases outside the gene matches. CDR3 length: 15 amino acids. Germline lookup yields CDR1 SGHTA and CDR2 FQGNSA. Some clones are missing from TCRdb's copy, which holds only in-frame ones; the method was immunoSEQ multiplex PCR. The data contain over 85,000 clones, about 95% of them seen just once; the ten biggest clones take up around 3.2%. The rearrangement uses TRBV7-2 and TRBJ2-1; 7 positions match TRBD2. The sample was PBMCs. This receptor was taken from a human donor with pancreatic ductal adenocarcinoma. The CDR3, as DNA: TGTGCCAGCAGCTCCCCCAGCGGGAAATACAATGAGCAGTTCTTC. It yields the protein CASSSPSGKYNEQFF. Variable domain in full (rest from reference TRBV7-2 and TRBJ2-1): GAGVSQSPSNKVTEKGKDVELRCDPISGHTALYWYRQSLGQGLEFLIYFQGNSAPDKSGLPSDRFSAERTGGSVSTLTIQRTQQEDSAVYLCASSSPSGKYNEQFFGPGTRLTVL.